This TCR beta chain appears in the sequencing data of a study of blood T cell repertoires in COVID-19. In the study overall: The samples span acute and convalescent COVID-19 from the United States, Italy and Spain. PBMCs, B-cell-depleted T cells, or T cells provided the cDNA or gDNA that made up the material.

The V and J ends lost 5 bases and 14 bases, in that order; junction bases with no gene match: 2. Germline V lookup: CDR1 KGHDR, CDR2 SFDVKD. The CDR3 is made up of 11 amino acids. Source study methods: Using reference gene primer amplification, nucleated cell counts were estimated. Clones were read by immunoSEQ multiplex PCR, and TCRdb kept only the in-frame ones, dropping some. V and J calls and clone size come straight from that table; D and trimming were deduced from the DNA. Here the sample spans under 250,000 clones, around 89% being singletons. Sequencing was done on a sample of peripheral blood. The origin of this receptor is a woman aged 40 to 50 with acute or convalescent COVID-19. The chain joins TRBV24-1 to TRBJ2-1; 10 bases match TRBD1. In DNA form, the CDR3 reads TGTGCCACCAGTGGGGGGACAGGGGAGTTCTTC. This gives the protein CATSGGTGEFF.